This TCR beta chain originates from a study of OX40 agonist ivuxolimab in advanced cancers. The overall study: The study reported partial responses in three patients: one hepatocellular carcinoma, two cutaneous melanoma. The study's findings and limits: Expanded clones were, on average, more numerous in CD8+ T cells than in CD4+.

Regarding this clone: The antigen remains undetermined.

Trimming cost V 4 bases and J 7 bases, with 12 bases left between them. CDR3 size: 12 residues. Germline V gene lookup returns CDR1 SGHRS and CDR2 YFSETQ. Method: immunoSEQ multiplex PCR; TCRdb's copy keeps in-frame clones and lacks some. This table has tens of thousands of clones, roughly 86% appearing once. Source: CD4+ or CD8+ T cells sorted from blood, taken in a trial of the OX40 agonist ivuxolimab. The sequence was obtained from an adult with an advanced solid tumor such as melanoma, head and neck, liver or kidney cancer. This chain uses TRBV5-1 with TRBJ2-7; D gene ambiguous. The CDR3 bases are TGCGCCAGCAGCCCCGGAATGGGAGAGCAGTACTTC. Translating it yields CASSPGMGEQYF.